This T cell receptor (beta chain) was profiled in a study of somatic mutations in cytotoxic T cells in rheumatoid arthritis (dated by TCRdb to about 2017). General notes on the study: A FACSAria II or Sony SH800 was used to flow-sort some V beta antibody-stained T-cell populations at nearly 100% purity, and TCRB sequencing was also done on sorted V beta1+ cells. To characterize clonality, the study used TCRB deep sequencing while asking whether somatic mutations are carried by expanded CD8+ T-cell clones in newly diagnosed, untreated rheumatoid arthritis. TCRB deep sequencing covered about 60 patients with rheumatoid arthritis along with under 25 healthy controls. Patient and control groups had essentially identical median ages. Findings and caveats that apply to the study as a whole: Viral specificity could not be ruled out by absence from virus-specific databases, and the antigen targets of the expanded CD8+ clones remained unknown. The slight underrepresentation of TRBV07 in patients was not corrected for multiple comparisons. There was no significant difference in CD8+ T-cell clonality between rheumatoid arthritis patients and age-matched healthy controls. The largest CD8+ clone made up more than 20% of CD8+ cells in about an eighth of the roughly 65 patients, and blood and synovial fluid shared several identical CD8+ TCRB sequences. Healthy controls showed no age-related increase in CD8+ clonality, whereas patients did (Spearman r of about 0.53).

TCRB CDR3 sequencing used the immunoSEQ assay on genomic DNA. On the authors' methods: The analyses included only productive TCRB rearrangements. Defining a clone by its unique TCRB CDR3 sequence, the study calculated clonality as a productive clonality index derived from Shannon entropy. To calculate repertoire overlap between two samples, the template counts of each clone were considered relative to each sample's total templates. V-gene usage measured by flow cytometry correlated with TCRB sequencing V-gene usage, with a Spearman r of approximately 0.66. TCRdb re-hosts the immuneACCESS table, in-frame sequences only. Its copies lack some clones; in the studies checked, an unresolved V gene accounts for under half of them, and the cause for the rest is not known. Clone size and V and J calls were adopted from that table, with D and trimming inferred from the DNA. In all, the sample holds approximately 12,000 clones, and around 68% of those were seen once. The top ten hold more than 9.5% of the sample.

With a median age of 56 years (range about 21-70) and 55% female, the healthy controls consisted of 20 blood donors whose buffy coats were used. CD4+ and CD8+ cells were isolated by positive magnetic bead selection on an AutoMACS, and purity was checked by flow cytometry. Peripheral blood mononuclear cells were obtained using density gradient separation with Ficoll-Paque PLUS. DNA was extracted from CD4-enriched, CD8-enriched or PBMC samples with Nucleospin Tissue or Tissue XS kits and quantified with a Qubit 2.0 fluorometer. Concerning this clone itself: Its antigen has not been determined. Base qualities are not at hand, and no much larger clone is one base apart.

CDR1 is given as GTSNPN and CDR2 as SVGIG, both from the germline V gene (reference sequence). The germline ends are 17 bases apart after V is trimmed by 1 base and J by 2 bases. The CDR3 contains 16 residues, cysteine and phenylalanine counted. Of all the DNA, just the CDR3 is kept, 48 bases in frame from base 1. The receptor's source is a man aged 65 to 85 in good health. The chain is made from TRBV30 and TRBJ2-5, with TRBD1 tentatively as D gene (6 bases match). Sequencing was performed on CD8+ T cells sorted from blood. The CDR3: CAWSAQLGGPQETQYF. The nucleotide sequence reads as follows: TGTGCCTGGAGTGCCCAGCTAGGGGGACCTCAAGAGACCCAGTACTTC. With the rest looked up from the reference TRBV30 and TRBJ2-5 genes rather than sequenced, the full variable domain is SQTIHQWPATLVQPVGSPLSLECTVEGTSNPNLYWYRQAAGRGLQLLFYSVGIGQISSEVPQNLSASRPQDRQFILSSKKLLLSDSGFYLCAWSAQLGGPQETQYFGPGTRLLVL.